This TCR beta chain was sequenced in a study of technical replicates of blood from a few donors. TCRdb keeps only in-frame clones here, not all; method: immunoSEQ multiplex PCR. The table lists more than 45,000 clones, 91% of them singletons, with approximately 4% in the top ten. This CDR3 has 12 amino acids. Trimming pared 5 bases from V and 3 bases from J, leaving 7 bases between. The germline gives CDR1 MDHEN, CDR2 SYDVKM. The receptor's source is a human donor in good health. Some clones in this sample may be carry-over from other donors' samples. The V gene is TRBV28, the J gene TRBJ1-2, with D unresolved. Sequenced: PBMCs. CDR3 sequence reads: CASSGRDYGYTF. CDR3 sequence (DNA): TGTGCCAGCAGTGGGCGGGACTATGGCTACACCTTC.